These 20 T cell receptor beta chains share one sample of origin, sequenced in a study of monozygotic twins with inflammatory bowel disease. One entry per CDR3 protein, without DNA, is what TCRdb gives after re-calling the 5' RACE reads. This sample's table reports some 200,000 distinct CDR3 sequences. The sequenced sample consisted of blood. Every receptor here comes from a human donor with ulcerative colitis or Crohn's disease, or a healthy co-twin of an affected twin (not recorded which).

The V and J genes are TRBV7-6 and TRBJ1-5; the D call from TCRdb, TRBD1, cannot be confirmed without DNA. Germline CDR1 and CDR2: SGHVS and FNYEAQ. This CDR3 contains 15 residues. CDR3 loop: CASSYYQGFNQPQHF.

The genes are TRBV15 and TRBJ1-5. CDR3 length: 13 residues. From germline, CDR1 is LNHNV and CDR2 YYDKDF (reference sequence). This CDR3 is CATSRVPFQPQHF.

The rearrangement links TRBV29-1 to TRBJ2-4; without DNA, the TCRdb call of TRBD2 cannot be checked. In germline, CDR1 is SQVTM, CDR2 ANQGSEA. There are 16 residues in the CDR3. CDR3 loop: CSVSTGASVAKNIQYF.

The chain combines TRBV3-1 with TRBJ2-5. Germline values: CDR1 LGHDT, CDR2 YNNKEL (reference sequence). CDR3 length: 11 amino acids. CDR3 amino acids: CASSRTETQYF.

Here the CDR3 reads CASTLTSEQETQYF. The chain links TRBV5-1 to TRBJ2-5; TCRdb designates TRBD2, a call that cannot be tested without DNA. The germline V gene encodes CDR1 SGHRS and CDR2 YFSETQ. The CDR3 length is 14 residues. The full variable domain, with the rest looked up from reference TRBV5-1 and TRBJ2-5, is KAGVTQTPRYLIKTRGQQVTLSCSPISGHRSVSWYQQTPGQGLQFLFEYFSETQRNKGNFPGRFSGRQFSNSRSEMNVSTLELGDSALYLCASTLTSEQETQYFGPGTRLLVL.

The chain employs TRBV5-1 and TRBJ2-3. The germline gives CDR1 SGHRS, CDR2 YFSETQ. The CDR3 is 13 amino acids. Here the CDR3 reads CASSLDVTDTQYF. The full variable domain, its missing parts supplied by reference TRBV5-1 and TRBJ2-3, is KAGVTQTPRYLIKTRGQQVTLSCSPISGHRSVSWYQQTPGQGLQFLFEYFSETQRNKGNFPGRFSGRQFSNSRSEMNVSTLELGDSALYLCASSLDVTDTQYFGPGTRLTVL.

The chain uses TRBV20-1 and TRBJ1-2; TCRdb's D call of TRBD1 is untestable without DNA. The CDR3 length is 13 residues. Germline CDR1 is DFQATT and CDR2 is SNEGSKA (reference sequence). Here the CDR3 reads CSASYRVHYGYTF.

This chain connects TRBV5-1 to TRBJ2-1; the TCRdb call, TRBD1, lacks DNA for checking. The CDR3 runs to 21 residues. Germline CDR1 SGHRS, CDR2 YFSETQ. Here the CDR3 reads CASSQWRVRAGANNSYNEQFF.

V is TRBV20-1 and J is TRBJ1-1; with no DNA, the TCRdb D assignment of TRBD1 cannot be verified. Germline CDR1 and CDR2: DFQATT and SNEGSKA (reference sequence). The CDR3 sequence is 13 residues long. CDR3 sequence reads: CSATGQFVTEAFF.

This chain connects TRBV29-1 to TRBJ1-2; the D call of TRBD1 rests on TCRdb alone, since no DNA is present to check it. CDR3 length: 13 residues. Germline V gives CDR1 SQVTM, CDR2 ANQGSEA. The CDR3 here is CSVETDTYYGYTF. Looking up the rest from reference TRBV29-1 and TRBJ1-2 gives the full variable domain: SAVISQKPSRDICQRGTSLTIQCQVDSQVTMMFWYRQQPGQSLTLIATANQGSEATYESGFVIDKFPISRPNLTFSTLTVSNMSPEDSSIYLCSVETDTYYGYTFGSGTRLTVV.

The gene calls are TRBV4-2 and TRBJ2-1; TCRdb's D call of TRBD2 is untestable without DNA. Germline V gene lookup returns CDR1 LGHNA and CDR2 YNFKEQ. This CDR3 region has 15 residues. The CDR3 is CASSQSSGNRNEQFF.

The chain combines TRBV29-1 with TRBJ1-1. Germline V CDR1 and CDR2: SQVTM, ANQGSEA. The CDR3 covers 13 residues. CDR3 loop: CSVCFSELSEAFF.

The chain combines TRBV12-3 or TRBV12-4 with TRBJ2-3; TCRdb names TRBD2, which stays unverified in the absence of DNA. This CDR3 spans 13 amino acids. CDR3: CASSLYPGLVRYF.

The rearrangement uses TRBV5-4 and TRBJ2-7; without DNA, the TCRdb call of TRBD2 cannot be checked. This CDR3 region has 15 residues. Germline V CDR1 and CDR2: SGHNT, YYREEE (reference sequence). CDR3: CASSSGGTPSYEQYF.

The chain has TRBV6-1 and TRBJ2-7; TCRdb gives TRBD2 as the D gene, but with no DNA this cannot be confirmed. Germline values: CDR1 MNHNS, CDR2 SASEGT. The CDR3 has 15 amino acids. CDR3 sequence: CASTHWGTRGYEQYF.

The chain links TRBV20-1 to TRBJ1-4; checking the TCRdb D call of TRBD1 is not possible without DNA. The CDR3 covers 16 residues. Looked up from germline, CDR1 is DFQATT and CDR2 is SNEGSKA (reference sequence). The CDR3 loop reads CSATWTEVGTNEKLFF.

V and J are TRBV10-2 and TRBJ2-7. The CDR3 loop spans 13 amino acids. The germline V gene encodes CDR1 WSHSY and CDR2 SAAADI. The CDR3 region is CASRARNSYEQYF.

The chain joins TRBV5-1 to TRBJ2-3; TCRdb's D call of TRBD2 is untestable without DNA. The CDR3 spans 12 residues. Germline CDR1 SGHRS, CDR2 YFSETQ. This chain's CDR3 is CASSDSDSGKYF.

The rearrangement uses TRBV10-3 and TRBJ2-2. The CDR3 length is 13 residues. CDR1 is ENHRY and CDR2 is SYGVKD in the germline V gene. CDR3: CAISPGNTGELFF.

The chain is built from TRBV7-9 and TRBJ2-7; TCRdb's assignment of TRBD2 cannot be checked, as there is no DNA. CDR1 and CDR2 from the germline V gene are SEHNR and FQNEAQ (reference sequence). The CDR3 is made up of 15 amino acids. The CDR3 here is CASSFLAGEIYEQYF.